The 17 T cell receptor beta chains in this list originate from one sample, sequenced in a study of cytomegalovirus exposure and HLA in healthy donors. The PCR contained 60 Vbeta and 13 Jbeta primers. Profiled with immunoSEQ multiplex PCR; TCRdb holds only in-frame clones, not every one. The sample shows nearly 200,000 clones, 75% to 90% of them seen only once. Sequencing was done on a sample of PBMCs. These receptors were taken from a man aged 25 to 40 in good health and CMV-seronegative.

The chain has TRBV4-1 and TRBJ2-7; D is possibly TRBD2 (8 bases). In germline, CDR1 is MGHRA, CDR2 YSYEKL. Trimming stripped 1 base from V and 1 base from J, with 29 bases between. This CDR3 spans 21 amino acids. This CDR3 is CASSQGGPGGSGKALSYEQYF. DNA of the CDR3: TGCGCCAGCAGCCAAGGGGGACCAGGGGGTAGCGGGAAAGCTCTATCCTACGAGCAGTACTTC.

The genes are TRBV7-9 and TRBJ2-2; 7 bases fit TRBD1. Unmatched junction bases numbered 3, after V lost 5 bases and J lost 0 bases. CDR1 and CDR2 from the germline V gene are SEHNR and FQNEAQ (reference sequence). The CDR3 contains 15 residues. The DNA of the CDR3 is TGTGCCAGCAGCGGGGGACAGCCGAACACCGGGGAGCTGTTTTTT. Translation: CASSGGQPNTGELFF.

The genes are TRBV6-4 and TRBJ2-7, with D possibly TRBD1 on 6 matching bases. The CDR3 totals 15 residues. Germline assignment: CDR1 MRHNA and CDR2 SNTAGT. Trimming removed 4 bases from V and 1 base from J, with 14 bases in between. The CDR3 DNA sequence: TGTGCCAGCAGTGGAACAGGGAAGGGGTCCTACGAGCAGTACTTC. Encoded protein: CASSGTGKGSYEQYF.

The rearrangement uses TRBV7-2 and TRBJ1-1; tentatively, D is TRBD1 (6 bases). The V gene lost 3 bases and the J gene lost 2 bases, with 22 bases spanning the gap. Germline values: CDR1 SGHTA, CDR2 FQGNSA. CDR3 length: 18 amino acids. CDR3: CASSLWGGRVDINTEAFF. The CDR3 DNA sequence: TGTGCCAGCAGCTTGTGGGGGGGCAGGGTTGATATTAACACTGAAGCTTTCTTT.

This chain links TRBV11-2 with TRBJ1-2; TRBD1 matches at 7 bases. V dropped 5 bases and J dropped 3; count of bases not matched to a gene: 6. The germline CDR1 and CDR2 sequences are SGHAT and FQNNGV. The CDR3 consists of 14 residues. CDR3 sequence (DNA): TGTGCCAGCAGCACAGACAGGGAATACTATGGCTACACCTTC. This codes for CASSTDREYYGYTF.

The rearrangement uses TRBV4-1 and TRBJ2-4; the D gene is possibly TRBD2 (6 bases). CDR1 and CDR2 from the germline V gene are MGHRA and YSYEKL. Trimming cost V 0 bases and J 9 bases, with 15 bases left between them. The CDR3 loop spans 15 amino acids. The CDR3 region is CASSQDSGSGVIQYF. In DNA form, the CDR3 reads TGCGCCAGCAGCCAAGATTCAGGTAGCGGAGTCATTCAGTACTTC.

The V call is TRBV7-2, the J call TRBJ1-2; TRBD1 matches at 11 bases. J lost 9 bases, V lost 6 bases, and 3 bases had no gene match. The CDR3 consists of 12 residues. CDR1 and CDR2 (germline): SGHTA, FQGNSA. The CDR3 loop reads CASSGQGASYTF. The CDR3 nucleotides are TGTGCCAGCAGTGGACAGGGGGCTAGCTACACCTTC.

This sequence joins TRBV27 and TRBJ2-2; 8 bases line up with TRBD1. CDR1 is MNHEY and CDR2 is SMNVEV in the germline V gene (reference sequence). The CDR3 sequence is 14 residues long. Losses at the gene ends were 5 bases for V and 5 bases for J; bases not matched to a gene: 4. CDR3 region: CASSGQGWTGELFF. CDR3 sequence (DNA): TGTGCCAGCAGTGGACAGGGCTGGACCGGGGAGCTGTTTTTT.

This clone was picked up one time. This chain joins TRBV25-1 and TRBJ1-2; unclear D gene. Trimming pared 6 bases from V and 4 bases from J, leaving 9 bases between. Germline CDR1 MGHDK, CDR2 SYGVNS. This CDR3 spans 12 amino acids. The CDR3 DNA is TGTGCCAGCAGAGACCGGAGCTATGGCTACACCTTC. It encodes CASRDRSYGYTF.

The sample holds a few counts of this clone. J is TRBJ2-7 and V is TRBV7-2; tentative D call: TRBD2 (5 bases). The germline V gene has CDR1 SGHTA and CDR2 FQGNSA. Trimming removed 2 bases from V and 6 bases from J, with 14 bases in between. The CDR3 extends over 14 amino acids. CDR3 sequence (DNA): TGTGCCAGCAGCTTACGGGGTCCTTTTAGCGAGCAGTACTTC. Residues: CASSLRGPFSEQYF.

CDR3 coding DNA: TGTGCCAGCAGTTACCTAGGCACTGAAGCTTTCTTT. Protein: CASSYLGTEAFF. The V gene is TRBV6-6, the J gene TRBJ1-1, with unresolved D. Between the trimmed V and J ends, which lost 2 bases and 4 bases, there was a span of 5 bases. CDR3 length equals 12 residues. Germline V gene lookup returns CDR1 MNHNY and CDR2 SVGAGI (reference sequence).

The chain recombines TRBV7-2 with TRBJ2-7, with TRBD1 identical over 12 bases. Germline CDR1 reads SGHTA; CDR2 reads FQGNSA. V gave up 5 bases and J gave up 6 bases; unmatched junction bases: 5. The CDR3 is 14 amino acids. CDR3 nucleotide sequence: TGTGCCAGCAGCCGGGACAGGGGGCGCGGCGAGCAGTACTTC. It encodes CASSRDRGRGEQYF.

A few counts support this clone. The V call is TRBV5-1, the J call TRBJ1-5; D is unclear. This CDR3 region has 14 residues. Germline V gene data show CDR1 as SGHRS and CDR2 as YFSETQ. Trimming took 4 bases from V and 6 from J, leaving 14 bases between them. CDR3 coding DNA: TGCGCCAGCAGCCCCGAGGGCGAGAGTCAGCCCCAGCATTTT. Translating it yields CASSPEGESQPQHF. Drawing the rest from reference TRBV5-1 and TRBJ1-5, the complete variable domain is KAGVTQTPRYLIKTRGQQVTLSCSPISGHRSVSWYQQTPGQGLQFLFEYFSETQRNKGNFPGRFSGRQFSNSRSEMNVSTLELGDSALYLCASSPEGESQPQHFGDGTRLSIL.

V is TRBV10-1 and J is TRBJ1-6, with D possibly being TRBD1 (5 bases). The CDR3 is 14 amino acids. The ends were cut back, 2 bases at V and 8 bases at J, with 10 bases in the middle. CDR1 and CDR2 (germline): WNHNN, SYGVQD (reference sequence). The CDR3 region has the DNA TGCGCCAGCAGTGAGAGGAGGGGTGATTCACCCCTCCACTTT. Translated, it gives CASSERRGDSPLHF.

The chain is built from TRBV27 and TRBJ2-5; 9 bases are shared with TRBD1. With 6 bases clipped from V and 5 bases from J, the junction kept 10 bases outside the gene matches. Germline V CDR1 and CDR2: MNHEY, SMNVEV (reference sequence). The CDR3 length is 15 residues. The DNA of the CDR3 is TGTGCCAGCAGGAAGACAGGGGGAAGGTTTGAGACCCAGTACTTC. As protein: CASRKTGGRFETQYF.

V usage is TRBV7-2 and J usage is TRBJ2-7, with 9 bases that match TRBD2. In germline, CDR1 is SGHTA, CDR2 FQGNSA. The trim removed 1 base at V and 2 bases at J, leaving 3 bases unmatched. CDR3 length equals 15 residues. The CDR3 region has the DNA TGTGCCAGCAGCTTAGGGGCTAGCGGGGCCTACGAGCAGTACTTC. This sequence encodes CASSLGASGAYEQYF.

The chain is built from TRBV5-1 and TRBJ2-3, with D possibly being TRBD2 (6 bases). There are 16 residues in the CDR3. Germline V CDR1 and CDR2: SGHRS, YFSETQ. Trimming cost V 1 base and J 6 bases, with 18 bases left between them. As DNA, the CDR3 is TGCGCCAGCAGCTTGAATAGCGGCTCAGAGGTCGATACGCAGTATTTT. This sequence encodes CASSLNSGSEVDTQYF.